The clone carrying this TCR beta chain has a single count. As processed by the authors: It was from reference gene primer amplification that nucleated cell counts were estimated. Method: immunoSEQ multiplex PCR; TCRdb's copy keeps in-frame clones and lacks some. D and trimming come from the DNA, and the V and J calls and clone size come from that table. The sample lists 200,000 or so clones; roughly 80% were seen once. This entry comes from a study of blood T cell repertoires in COVID-19. Looking at the study overall: Acute-phase and convalescent COVID-19 samples originated in the United States, Italy and Spain.

The TCR originated in a man aged 55 to 69 with active or convalescent COVID-19. The sequenced material came from peripheral blood.

The CDR3 is CSAVAPREQYF. The DNA for the CDR3 is TGCAGTGCTGTAGCTCCCCGCGAGCAGTACTTC. The rearrangement links TRBV20-1 to TRBJ2-7; D is unresolved. The CDR3 runs to 11 residues. CDR1 is DFQATT, CDR2 SNEGSKA, per germline (reference sequence). V was shortened by 5 bases and J by 6 bases, with 11 bases between the two germline ends.